One and the same sample provided the 18 T cell receptor beta chains below, sequenced in a study of cytomegalovirus exposure and HLA in healthy donors. The PCR used 60 Vbeta and 13 Jbeta primers. The method was immunoSEQ multiplex PCR; TCRdb's version includes in-frame clones alone and lacks a portion of them. The profile shows over 55,000 clones, 70% of them singletons. Material: PBMCs. Every receptor here comes from a woman between 50 and 59 years old in good health and CMV-seropositive.

The rearrangement uses TRBV27 and TRBJ2-7; D is ambiguous. This CDR3 comprises 13 residues. In germline, CDR1 is MNHEY, CDR2 SMNVEV (reference sequence). Deletions cut 4 bases from V and 6 bases from J, with 13 bases between. CDR3 DNA sequence: TGTGCCAGCAGTTATACCACTATGGGCGAGCAGTACTTC. Translated, it gives CASSYTTMGEQYF.

The CDR3 loop reads CASGLKSGRLGPDTQYF. CDR3 nucleotides: TGTGCTAGTGGTTTGAAAAGTGGACGTCTGGGGCCAGATACGCAGTATTTT. This rearrangement joins TRBV12-5 to TRBJ2-3, with a tentative D call TRBD1 (5 bases). V was cut by 2 bases and J by 4 bases, with 19 bases left in between. The CDR3 loop spans 17 amino acids. Germline V gene sequence: CDR1 LGHNT, CDR2 FRNRAP.

The V and J genes are TRBV5-8 and TRBJ1-2; no clear D. V shed 3 bases and J shed 4 bases, with 4 bases lying between them. Germline loops: CDR1 SGHTS, CDR2 YDEGEE. CDR3 length: 11 amino acids. The CDR3 sequence: CASSSSYGYTF. The CDR3 DNA is TGTGCCAGCAGCTCCAGCTATGGCTACACCTTC.

The CDR3 sequence is CASRLGQGADEQYF. CDR3 in DNA: TGCGCCAGCAGATTAGGACAGGGCGCGGACGAGCAGTACTTC. The V and J genes are TRBV5-1 and TRBJ2-7; 8 nucleotides agree with TRBD1. The CDR3 is made up of 14 amino acids. V trimming: 5 bases; J trimming: 5 bases; junction bases outside the gene matches: 9. Germline V gene data show CDR1 as SGHRS and CDR2 as YFSETQ.

This rearrangement joins TRBV7-2 to TRBJ2-2, with 11 bases that match TRBD2. Germline V CDR1 and CDR2: SGHTA, FQGNSA. CDR3 length: 15 residues. V gave up 5 bases and J gave up 6 bases; unmatched junction bases: 5. The CDR3: CASSLSGGAPGELFF. CDR3 sequence (DNA): TGTGCCAGCAGCCTTAGCGGGGGGGCCCCCGGGGAGCTGTTTTTT.

V is TRBV18 and J is TRBJ1-3; a weak D match, TRBD1 (5 bases). V was clipped by 2 bases and J by 0 bases, with 11 bases between them. The germline gives CDR1 KGHSH, CDR2 LQKENI. This CDR3 contains 16 residues. In DNA form, the CDR3 reads TGTGCCAGCTCACCAGAAAGGGGATACTCTGGAAACACCATATATTTT. It translates to CASSPERGYSGNTIYF. The full variable domain, its missing parts supplied by reference TRBV18 and TRBJ1-3, is NAGVMQNPRHLVRRRGQEARLRCSPMKGHSHVYWYRQLPEEGLKFMVYLQKENIIDESGMPKERFSAEFPKEGPSILRIQQVVRGDSAAYFCASSPERGYSGNTIYFGEGSWLTVV.

The chain carries TRBV27 and TRBJ2-1, with D uncertain. The CDR3 contains 11 residues. Germline-derived CDR1 and CDR2 are MNHEY and SMNVEV (reference sequence). V was pared by 7 bases and J by 6 bases, with 7 bases between. The CDR3 spells CASTASNEQFF. CDR3 bases: TGTGCCAGCACCGCCAGCAATGAGCAGTTCTTC.

V usage is TRBV5-1 and J usage is TRBJ2-2; D perhaps matches TRBD1 (5 bases). Germline assignment: CDR1 SGHRS and CDR2 YFSETQ. V lost 6 bases to trimming and J lost 2 bases, with 11 bases between them. This CDR3 comprises 14 residues. Here the CDR3 DNA reads TGCGCCAGCAAAAATCAGGGTAACACCGGGGAGCTGTTTTTT. Translating it yields CASKNQGNTGELFF.

V and J are TRBV10-1 and TRBJ2-7; possible D gene TRBD2, 5 bases. The germline V gene has CDR1 WNHNN and CDR2 SYGVQD (reference sequence). The CDR3 runs to 14 residues. With 5 bases removed from V and 9 bases from J, the gap between germline ends came to 20 bases. The CDR3, as DNA: TGCGCCAGCAGTCCCGGTCACAGTCTGGACTTGCAGTACTTC. Amino acids: CASSPGHSLDLQYF.

The chain is built from TRBV7-9 and TRBJ1-4; D possibly corresponds to TRBD1 (6 bases). Trimming left V 1 base short and J 3 bases short, with 6 bases between. Germline CDR1 SEHNR, CDR2 FQNEAQ (reference sequence). This CDR3 region has 14 residues. CDR3 sequence (DNA): TGTGCCAGCAGCTTAGACAGGGCTAATGAAAAACTGTTTTTT. Amino acid sequence: CASSLDRANEKLFF.

This rearrangement joins TRBV15 to TRBJ1-5; D remains unclear. V lost 0 bases and J 7 bases, leaving 10 bases between the germline ends. Germline CDR1 reads LNHNV; CDR2 reads YYDKDF (reference sequence). The CDR3 runs to 14 residues. The CDR3 spells CATSRDEGLQPQHF. The CDR3 nucleotides read TGTGCCACCAGCAGAGATGAGGGTTTACAGCCCCAGCATTTT.

In this sample, this clone turned up a few times. V gene TRBV2 combines with J gene TRBJ2-7, with 7 bases matching TRBD2. The CDR3 runs to 13 residues. Germline V gene data show CDR1 as SNHLY and CDR2 as FYNNEI. Trimming cost V 6 bases and J 7 bases; bases outside gene matches: 9. The CDR3 protein is CASRSGTLEEQYF. The CDR3 nucleotides read TGTGCCAGCAGGAGCGGGACCCTTGAGGAGCAGTACTTC.

The chain couples TRBV27 to TRBJ2-7; 7 bases line up with TRBD1. With V trimmed by 5 bases and J by 0 bases, 7 bases remained unmatched. The length of the CDR3 is 15 residues. Germline CDR1 MNHEY, CDR2 SMNVEV (reference sequence). The CDR3 DNA follows: TGTGCCAGCAGTATACAGGGGTTTAGCTCCTACGAGCAGTACTTC. Protein: CASSIQGFSSYEQYF.

This clone was detected a few times. The chain recombines TRBV11-1 with TRBJ2-5, with D possibly being TRBD1 (5 bases). Germline assignment: CDR1 SGHAT and CDR2 FQDESV (reference sequence). V lost 3 bases and J 5 bases, leaving 7 bases between the germline ends. There are 12 residues in the CDR3. CDR3 in amino acids: CASSFGAETQYF. CDR3 in DNA: TGTGCCAGCAGCTTTGGGGCGGAGACCCAGTACTTC.

The chain is built from TRBV5-4 and TRBJ1-1; possible D gene TRBD1, 6 bases. There are 16 residues in the CDR3. Trimming cost V 4 bases and J 0 bases, with 16 bases left between them. Looked up from germline, CDR1 is SGHNT and CDR2 is YYREEE (reference sequence). The CDR3 sequence: CASSPEGGVLNTEAFF. CDR3 nucleotide sequence: TGTGCCAGCAGCCCAGAGGGGGGGGTTCTGAACACTGAAGCTTTCTTT.

This chain links TRBV27 with TRBJ1-2; D is unresolved. From germline, CDR1 is MNHEY and CDR2 SMNVEV (reference sequence). The CDR3 sequence is 13 residues long. V lost 2 bases, J lost 7 bases, and 11 bases lay in between. CDR3 region: CASSLGEGFGYTF. In DNA, the CDR3 is TGTGCCAGCAGTTTAGGTGAGGGATTTGGCTACACCTTC.

This chain connects TRBV29-1 to TRBJ2-5; D is perhaps TRBD2 (6 bases). The CDR3 contains 12 residues. Trimming took 5 bases from V and 5 from J, leaving 12 bases between them. Germline V gives CDR1 SQVTM, CDR2 ANQGSEA. DNA of the CDR3: TGCAGCGTTCGGGGGTCTGGGGAGACCCAGTACTTC. This codes for CSVRGSGETQYF.

V usage is TRBV15 and J usage is TRBJ2-3; TRBD2 matches 11 bases. Losses at the gene ends were 4 bases for V and 3 bases for J; bases not matched to a gene: 12. Germline V gives CDR1 LNHNV, CDR2 YYDKDF (reference sequence). The CDR3 totals 18 residues. The CDR3 DNA sequence: TGTGCCACCAGCACCCGAATAGATCTAGCGGGGGGAACAGATACGCAGTATTTT. It specifies CATSTRIDLAGGTDTQYF.